This T cell receptor (beta chain) was identified during a study of blood T cell repertoires in COVID-19. Study processing details: The authors estimated nucleated cell counts from reference gene primer amplification. The protocol was immunoSEQ multiplex PCR, while the TCRdb copy is restricted to in-frame clones and leaves out a portion. V and J calls and clone size are given by that table; D and trimming were obtained from the DNA. This table has about 260,000 clones, roughly 86% appearing once. The CDR3 spans 14 residues. V lost 6 bases, J lost 5 bases, and 14 bases lay in between. Germline CDR1 and CDR2: LGHNA and YNFKEQ.

Sequencing was done on a sample of PBMCs or T cells enriched from blood (not recorded which). This TCR came from a woman aged 45-65 years who had recovered from COVID-19. The rearrangement uses TRBV4-2 and TRBJ1-5; maybe TRBD1 (6 bases). This chain's CDR3 is CASRRGGADQPQHF. The CDR3 bases are TGTGCCAGCAGACGAGGGGGAGCGGATCAGCCCCAGCATTTT.